The TCR beta chain under discussion was sequenced for a study of T cells in Graves' hyperthyroidism and ophthalmopathy. As for the study in general: Peripheral blood was secured at the point of initial diagnosis, before any treatment.

General observations from the study: Appearing also in blood were most of the thyroid clonotypes expanded above 0.001.

Amplified regions were TCR beta CDR3 sequences from RNA transcripts. During a first-round RT-PCR of the TCR CDR3, the HTBI primer set was used. From the multiplex PCR reads, TCRdb called clonotypes with MiXCR, one entry per CDR3 protein. In the table there are a few hundred thousand distinct CDR3 sequences, roughly 15% of which are singletons. V trimming: 5 bases; J trimming: 6 bases; junction bases outside the gene matches: 9. This CDR3 is built from 16 residues. At least ten counts were recorded for this clonotype. Its antigen is unidentified. This clonotype was sampled from a woman aged 25-40 years with Graves' ophthalmopathy. The chain couples TRBV12-3 or TRBV12-4 to TRBJ2-1, with 11 bases lining up with TRBD2. The sequenced sample was blood. CDR3 region: CASSGTSGGDVNEQFF. CDR3 nucleotides: TGTGCCAGCAGTGGGACTAGCGGTGGGGATGTCAATGAGCAGTTCTTC.